This passage covers 19 T cell receptor beta chains from one sample sequenced in a study of cytomegalovirus exposure and HLA in healthy donors. The PCR had 60 Vbeta and 13 Jbeta primers. Profiling relied on immunoSEQ multiplex PCR, and the TCRdb table lists in-frame clones only, not all of them. The table includes more than 60,000 clones, more than 60% detected once. Input material: PBMCs. These receptors all stem from a male donor in good health and CMV-seropositive.

The chain recombines TRBV28 with TRBJ1-6, with D unresolved. CDR3 size: 17 residues. Germline V gene data show CDR1 as MDHEN and CDR2 as SYDVKM. With 3 bases removed from V and 6 bases from J, the gap between germline ends came to 18 bases. CDR3 nucleotide sequence: TGTGCCAGCAGTTTGAACCCCTTGACACCGAGTAATTCACCCCTCCACTTT. This gives the protein CASSLNPLTPSNSPLHF.

The gene calls are TRBV30 and TRBJ2-3; D is possibly TRBD2 (7 bases). Germline assignment: CDR1 GTSNPN and CDR2 SVGIG (reference sequence). The CDR3 runs to 15 residues. The V gene lost 2 bases and the J gene lost 2 bases, with 14 bases spanning the gap. CDR3 sequence reads: CAWSMGGAITDTQYF. CDR3 nucleotides: TGTGCCTGGAGTATGGGGGGGGCGATCACAGATACGCAGTATTTT. The full variable domain, completed using reference TRBV30 and TRBJ2-3, is SQTIHQWPATLVQPVGSPLSLECTVEGTSNPNLYWYRQAAGRGLQLLFYSVGIGQISSEVPQNLSASRPQDRQFILSSKKLLLSDSGFYLCAWSMGGAITDTQYFGPGTRLTVL.

This clone appeared a few times. The chain uses TRBV4-2 and TRBJ1-6; 8 nucleotides line up with TRBD1. This CDR3 is built from 15 residues. The junction had 6 bases not matched to a gene; V was cut back by 4 bases and J by 7 bases. Per the germline V gene, CDR1 is LGHNA and CDR2 is YNFKEQ. The CDR3 is CASSRLTGVNSPLHF. CDR3 bases: TGTGCCAGCAGCCGACTGACAGGGGTGAATTCACCCCTCCACTTT.

The chain joins TRBV6-5 to TRBJ2-7; TRBD1 aligns across 7 bases. The CDR3 is made up of 14 amino acids. The germline V gene has CDR1 MNHEY and CDR2 SVGAGI. V shed 5 bases, J shed 8 bases, and the junction held 12 bases outside the gene matches. The CDR3 coding sequence is TGTGCCAGCAGTCAGAGGACAGGAACTACGAAGCAGTACTTC. It yields the protein CASSQRTGTTKQYF.

This clone was observed a few times. The chain recombines TRBV7-3 with TRBJ2-7; D possibly corresponds to TRBD2 (7 bases). The length of the CDR3 is 14 residues. V lost 3 bases and J 7 bases, leaving 16 bases between the germline ends. Germline V lookup: CDR1 SGHTA, CDR2 FQGTGA. The CDR3 is CASSLGAGEGEQYF. In nucleotides, the CDR3 is TGTGCCAGCAGCTTGGGGGCGGGGGAAGGTGAGCAGTACTTC.

The J gene is TRBJ2-7, the V gene TRBV7-2; the match to TRBD1 covers 9 bases. The trim removed 5 bases at V and 5 bases at J, leaving 10 bases unmatched. Germline CDR1 is SGHTA and CDR2 is FQGNSA. The CDR3 length is 15 residues. The CDR3 is CASSPSGTGTNEQYF. The CDR3 bases are TGTGCCAGCAGCCCGTCGGGGACAGGGACAAACGAGCAGTACTTC.

This clone has more than one count but fewer than ten. This sequence joins TRBV5-6 and TRBJ1-1; no clear D. Trimming shortened V by 4 bases and J by 0 bases, and 7 bases separated the two germline ends. The CDR3 totals 13 residues. Germline CDR1 SGHDT, CDR2 YYEEEE. The CDR3 sequence is CASSRQMNTEAFF. For the CDR3, the DNA is TGTGCCAGCAGCCGTCAGATGAACACTGAAGCTTTCTTT.

This clone came up once. This chain connects TRBV10-2 to TRBJ1-2, with D possibly matching TRBD1 (6 bases). The CDR3 has 13 residues. Per the germline V gene, CDR1 is WSHSY and CDR2 is SAAADI. The V end lost 3 bases, the J end lost 7 bases, and 12 bases lay between the germline ends. Written as DNA, the CDR3 is TGCGCCAGCAGTGAAGACAGGTTGGGTGGCTACACCTTC. Protein product: CASSEDRLGGYTF.

This chain links TRBV11-2 with TRBJ1-2; D is unresolved. The CDR3 totals 12 residues. Germline V gives CDR1 SGHAT, CDR2 FQNNGV. Trimming removed 4 bases from V and 8 bases from J, with 11 bases in between. The CDR3 protein is CASSWTKHGYTF. The CDR3 DNA is TGTGCCAGCAGCTGGACTAAGCACGGCTACACCTTC.

The chain uses TRBV4-2 and TRBJ1-6; unclear D gene. CDR3 length equals 16 residues. Germline lookup yields CDR1 LGHNA and CDR2 YNFKEQ. The V and J ends lost 6 bases and 5 bases respectively, with 17 bases between them. The CDR3 DNA follows: TGTGCCAGCAGTCACCGCGTGGAGAGCAATAATTCACCCCTCCACTTT. It specifies CASSHRVESNNSPLHF.

The chain is built from TRBV28 and TRBJ2-3, with unresolved D. Trimming removed 2 bases from V and 3 bases from J, with 6 bases in between. The CDR3 runs 13 residues. The germline V gene encodes CDR1 MDHEN and CDR2 SYDVKM. The CDR3 reads CASSLARTDTQYF. Here the CDR3 DNA reads TGTGCCAGCAGTTTAGCCAGGACAGATACGCAGTATTTT. Supplemented by reference TRBV28 and TRBJ2-3, the full variable domain reads DVKVTQSSRYLVKRTGEKVFLECVQDMDHENMFWYRQDPGLGLRLIYFSYDVKMKEKGDIPEGYSVSREKKERFSLILESASTNQTSMYLCASSLARTDTQYFGPGTRLTVL.

The chain combines TRBV19 with TRBJ2-2, with D maybe TRBD2 (6 bases). The germline V gene has CDR1 LNHDA and CDR2 SQIVND (reference sequence). V lost 2 bases and J lost 0, with 10 bases in between. The CDR3 contains 16 residues. DNA of the CDR3: TGTGCCAGTAGTATACCGGGGACTTCGAACACCGGGGAGCTGTTTTTT. Protein sequence: CASSIPGTSNTGELFF.

The chain carries TRBV19 and TRBJ1-1, with unresolved D. V was shortened by 7 bases and J by 1 base, with 7 bases between the two germline ends. The CDR3 is 12 amino acids. Germline lookup yields CDR1 LNHDA and CDR2 SQIVND (reference sequence). The CDR3 region has the DNA TGTGCCAGTATGAACACGAACACTGAAGCTTTCTTT. Translating it yields CASMNTNTEAFF.

The V call is TRBV25-1, the J call TRBJ1-6; D remains ambiguous. Trimming took off 3 bases at V and 7 bases at J, with 13 bases between the two ends. CDR1 is MGHDK, CDR2 SYGVNS, per germline. This CDR3 contains 15 residues. CDR3 protein: CASSDNGQLNSPLHF. CDR3 in DNA: TGTGCCAGCAGTGATAATGGGCAGCTCAATTCACCCCTCCACTTT.

V gene TRBV6-5 combines with J gene TRBJ1-6, with TRBD1 matching 7 bases. The V segment lost 6 bases and the J segment 10 bases; nucleotides outside the gene matches: 12. The CDR3 is 15 amino acids. CDR1 and CDR2 from the germline V gene are MNHEY and SVGAGI. The CDR3 region has the DNA TGTGCCAGCAGCCGCGGACAGGAGGGTCTCTCACCCCTCCACTTT. This encodes CASSRGQEGLSPLHF.

Only a few counts were recorded for this clone. The J gene is TRBJ2-7, the V gene TRBV6-6, with 10 bases aligning to TRBD1. This CDR3 is built from 13 residues. Losses at the gene ends were 7 bases for V and 4 bases for J; bases not matched to a gene: 4. From germline, CDR1 is MNHNY and CDR2 SVGAGI (reference sequence). The CDR3 loop is CASTPGQGYEQYF. DNA for the CDR3: TGTGCCAGCACCCCGGGACAGGGGTACGAGCAGTACTTC.

The chain links TRBV2 to TRBJ2-7, with 8 bases that match TRBD2. Per the germline V gene, CDR1 is SNHLY and CDR2 is FYNNEI. This CDR3 has 17 amino acids. Germline trimming cut 2 bases from V and 9 bases from J; bases unmatched to any gene: 18. The DNA for the CDR3 is TGTGCCAGCAGTGAACGGAAGGTAGCGGGGTCACCCCTCTGGCAGTACTTC. Residues: CASSERKVAGSPLWQYF.

Concerning this clone: The junction differs from germline at one of its ends, possibly a read error. This rearrangement joins TRBV15 to TRBJ2-3, with 9 bases that match TRBD2. The length of the CDR3 is 15 residues. The germline CDR1 and CDR2 sequences are LNHNV and YYDKDF (reference sequence). The CDR3, as DNA: TGTGCCACCAGCAGAGGGGGAGGTGGTAGCGGGGGCCGGAATTTT. As protein: CATSRGGGGSGGRNF.

The chain recombines TRBV27 with TRBJ1-6, with D perhaps TRBD1 (6 bases). V gave up 5 bases and J gave up 7 bases, with 21 bases separating them. The length of the CDR3 is 17 residues. Germline values: CDR1 MNHEY, CDR2 SMNVEV (reference sequence). The CDR3 loop is CASSPRQALIRNSPLHF. CDR3 DNA sequence: TGTGCCAGCAGTCCGCGACAGGCCCTCATTAGGAATTCACCCCTCCACTTT.